Below are 28 T cell receptor beta chains sequenced from a single sample in a study of graft-versus-host responses after intestinal transplantation. The repertoire was sequenced with immunoSEQ multiplex PCR; TCRdb's copy has only in-frame clones and lacks some. The profile covers roughly 70,000 clones, with nearly 85% appearing a single time and about 0.4% taken by the ten largest. The antigens these receptors bind are not known. Sequenced here: unstimulated CD4+ T cells sorted from spleen or lymph node cells, sampled before transplant. Source of these receptors: a human donor who was the organ donor for an intestinal transplant.

This clone is medium-sized by share. The J gene is TRBJ2-3, the V gene TRBV19; TRBD2 aligns across 8 bases. Losses at the gene ends were 7 bases for V and 10 bases for J; bases not matched to a gene: 7. There are 12 residues in the CDR3. From germline, CDR1 is LNHDA and CDR2 SQIVND (reference sequence). The DNA of the CDR3 is TGTGCCAGTATGTCTGGGACTAGTCCGCAGTATTTT. Protein sequence: CASMSGTSPQYF.

This clone was seen a few times. The gene calls are TRBV28 and TRBJ1-1; no clear D gene. There are 13 residues in the CDR3. CDR1 MDHEN and CDR2 SYDVKM come from the germline V gene. Trimming removed 1 base from V and 1 base from J, with 4 bases in between. The CDR3 DNA is TGTGCCAGCAGTTTATTACAGAACACTGAAGCTTTCTTT. Amino acids: CASSLLQNTEAFF.

This clone came up a few times. This rearrangement joins TRBV28 to TRBJ1-5; TRBD1 might be the D (5 bases). This CDR3 is 15 amino acids long. V was pared by 6 bases and J by 3 bases, with 15 bases between. Germline assignment: CDR1 MDHEN and CDR2 SYDVKM. CDR3 in DNA: TGTGCCAGCAGAGATGACAGAAGAGACAATCAGCCCCAGCATTTT. This codes for CASRDDRRDNQPQHF.

This rearrangement joins TRBV6-5 to TRBJ2-3; a weak D match, TRBD1 (7 bases). V lost 8 bases to trimming and J lost 3 bases, with 12 bases between them. The CDR3 sequence is 13 residues long. Germline V gives CDR1 MNHEY, CDR2 SVGAGI. The CDR3 loop reads CASRPGGTDTQYF. As DNA, the CDR3 is TGTGCCAGCCGCCCAGGGGGGACAGATACGCAGTATTTT.

The rearrangement links TRBV7-2 to TRBJ2-2, with 11 bases aligning to TRBD2. From germline, CDR1 is SGHTA and CDR2 FQGNSA. After removal of 2 bases from V and 7 bases from J, the junction contained 12 bases not matched to a gene. This CDR3 comprises 18 residues. The DNA of the CDR3 is TGTGCCAGCAGCTTATCGTCTAGCGGGGGGCGGGTCGGCGGGGAGCTGTTTTTT. Protein sequence: CASSLSSSGGRVGGELFF.

The chain has TRBV14 and TRBJ1-6, with 10 bases lining up with TRBD1. CDR3 length: 16 residues. Trimming cost V 0 bases and J 9 bases; bases outside gene matches: 5. The germline gives CDR1 SGHDN, CDR2 FVKESK. For the CDR3, the DNA is TGTGCCAGCAGCCAAGATTGGACAGGGGGTCGTTCACCCCTCCACTTT. Its protein product is CASSQDWTGGRSPLHF.

This clone was observed a handful of times. The rearrangement uses TRBV28 and TRBJ2-6; tentative D call: TRBD2 (6 bases). CDR3 length equals 15 residues. Germline assignment: CDR1 MDHEN and CDR2 SYDVKM. Between the trimmed V and J ends, which lost 3 bases and 2 bases, there was a span of 8 bases. CDR3: CASSFGGTGANVLTF. CDR3 DNA sequence: TGTGCCAGCAGTTTTGGGGGGACTGGGGCCAACGTCCTGACTTTC.

This clone occurred once. The rearrangement links TRBV6-5 to TRBJ2-1; 12 positions match TRBD2. The germline V gene encodes CDR1 MNHEY and CDR2 SVGAGI. The V gene end was trimmed by 10 bases and the J gene end by 12 bases; junction bases not matched to a gene: 16. This CDR3 region has 15 residues. The chain's CDR3 is CATGLLAGGLGGQFF. CDR3 nucleotide sequence: TGTGCCACCGGGCTGCTAGCGGGGGGGCTTGGTGGGCAGTTCTTC.

This chain uses TRBV6-5 with TRBJ1-2, with 7 bases fitting TRBD1. J gave up 5 bases and V 5 bases, and 5 bases lay outside the gene matches. Per germline, CDR1 MNHEY and CDR2 SVGAGI. This CDR3 is built from 13 residues. CDR3 in amino acids: CASSVTGDYGYTF. In DNA, the CDR3 is TGTGCCAGCAGTGTAACAGGGGATTATGGCTACACCTTC.

The V and J genes are TRBV11-1 and TRBJ1-1, with D tentatively TRBD1 (6 bases). The CDR3 runs 14 residues. Germline CDR1 and CDR2: SGHAT and FQDESV (reference sequence). The ends were cut back, 4 bases at V and 4 bases at J, with 13 bases in the middle. The CDR3 sequence is CASSSYREFTEAFF. CDR3 in DNA: TGTGCCAGCAGCTCGTACAGGGAGTTCACTGAAGCTTTCTTT.

The chain has TRBV7-3 and TRBJ2-2; 11 bases map to TRBD2. Germline V CDR1 and CDR2: SGHTA, FQGTGA. This CDR3 comprises 18 residues. The J segment lost 0 bases and the V segment lost 2 bases, leaving 5 bases of the junction unmatched. This chain's CDR3 is CASSLVSGGAANTGELFF. The DNA for the CDR3 is TGTGCCAGCAGCTTAGTTAGCGGGGGGGCCGCGAACACCGGGGAGCTGTTTTTT.

CDR3 DNA: TGTGCCAGCCGAGGAACAGGGGCCGTGAACACTGAAGCTTTCTTT. Amino acid sequence: CASRGTGAVNTEAFF. The chain uses TRBV18 and TRBJ1-1; the match to TRBD1 covers 7 bases. V gave up 8 bases and J gave up 0 bases; unmatched junction bases: 9. The germline CDR1 and CDR2 sequences are KGHSH and LQKENI. CDR3 length: 15 amino acids.

The genes are TRBV25-1 and TRBJ2-2, with 7 positions matching TRBD1. This CDR3 has 13 amino acids. Germline V gene lookup returns CDR1 MGHDK and CDR2 SYGVNS. Germline trimming cut 5 bases from V and 7 bases from J; bases unmatched to any gene: 4. The CDR3 nucleotides read TGTGCCAGCAGTCCCAGGGGGATCGGGGAGCTGTTTTTT. Translation: CASSPRGIGELFF. The full variable domain, rest sourced from reference TRBV25-1 and TRBJ2-2, is EADIYQTPRYLVIGTGKKITLECSQTMGHDKMYWYQQDPGMELHLIHYSYGVNSTEKGDLSSESTVSRIRTEHFPLTLESARPSHTSQYLCASSPRGIGELFFGEGSRLTVL.

V is TRBV5-4 and J is TRBJ2-1; 8 bases line up with TRBD1. This CDR3 contains 15 residues. With V trimmed by 4 bases and J by 4 bases, 7 bases remained unmatched. Germline lookup yields CDR1 SGHNT and CDR2 YYREEE (reference sequence). The CDR3 loop is CASSPPGTGYNEQFF. CDR3 in DNA: TGTGCCAGCAGCCCTCCCGGGACAGGATACAATGAGCAGTTCTTC.

The CDR3, as DNA: TGTGCCAGCATGACGAAGGACAGGCTAACCTATGGCTACACCTTC. This translates into CASMTKDRLTYGYTF. The chain links TRBV28 to TRBJ1-2, with TRBD1 matching 7 bases. The J segment lost 4 bases and the V segment lost 7 bases, leaving 12 bases of the junction unmatched. The V gene's germline CDR1 is MDHEN and CDR2 SYDVKM. The CDR3 loop spans 15 amino acids.

The J gene is TRBJ2-5, the V gene TRBV7-2, with D possibly TRBD2 on 5 matching bases. The V end lost 2 bases, the J end lost 5 bases, and 21 bases lay between the germline ends. The germline gives CDR1 SGHTA, CDR2 FQGNSA. This CDR3 is 17 amino acids long. CDR3 amino acids: CASSLFLLSAGTETQYF. CDR3 sequence (DNA): TGTGCCAGCAGCTTATTCCTATTGAGCGCGGGCACGGAGACCCAGTACTTC.

This clone is labeled as medium-sized. V and J are TRBV5-8 and TRBJ1-3; D remains ambiguous. There are 13 residues in the CDR3. Germline V gene sequence: CDR1 SGHTS, CDR2 YDEGEE. V was pared by 3 bases and J by 0 bases, with 4 bases between. Here the CDR3 reads CASSWSSGNTIYF. DNA for the CDR3: TGTGCCAGCAGCTGGAGCTCTGGAAACACCATATATTTT.

This chain joins TRBV4-3 and TRBJ2-3; 11 bases agree with TRBD2. Germline loops: CDR1 LGHNA, CDR2 YSLEER. V was clipped by 5 bases and J by 1 base; unmatched bases: 11. This CDR3 region has 18 residues. DNA for the CDR3: TGCGCCAGCAGCGAAGGCGACCTGGGACTAGCGGGCACAGATACGCAGTATTTT. Translating it yields CASSEGDLGLAGTDTQYF.

The chain joins TRBV11-1 to TRBJ2-5; 8 positions agree with TRBD1. CDR3 size: 15 residues. CDR1 and CDR2 (germline): SGHAT, FQDESV (reference sequence). Losses at the gene ends were 4 bases for V and 1 base for J; bases not matched to a gene: 5. The CDR3 reads CASSSDRAFQETQYF. DNA for the CDR3: TGTGCCAGCAGCTCGGACAGGGCTTTCCAAGAGACCCAGTACTTC.

The chain links TRBV18 to TRBJ2-1; D is perhaps TRBD1 (6 bases). V was shortened by 6 bases and J by 7 bases, with 16 bases between the two germline ends. Germline CDR1 is KGHSH and CDR2 is LQKENI. This CDR3 comprises 14 residues. Here the CDR3 reads CASSPLDTGNEQFF. Written as DNA, the CDR3 is TGTGCCAGCTCCCCCCTAGATACAGGGAATGAGCAGTTCTTC.

This clone was counted once. The chain uses TRBV6-1 and TRBJ2-5; 14 bases are a match to TRBD2. Germline CDR1 is MNHNS and CDR2 is SASEGT. The CDR3 extends over 15 amino acids. The V segment lost 11 bases and the J segment 5 bases; nucleotides outside the gene matches: 10. CDR3 protein: CAATGTSGGLETQYF. CDR3 nucleotide sequence: TGTGCCGCCACCGGGACTAGCGGGGGATTGGAGACCCAGTACTTC.

This chain links TRBV4-3 with TRBJ1-6; no clear D gene. The germline V and J ends were trimmed by 0 bases and 0 bases, with 12 bases remaining between them. The germline V gene has CDR1 LGHNA and CDR2 YSLEER. This CDR3 comprises 18 residues. The CDR3 loop reads CASSQDPGGSSYNSPLHF. The CDR3 DNA reads as TGCGCCAGCAGCCAAGATCCGGGTGGGAGCTCCTATAATTCACCCCTCCACTTT.

The V call is TRBV25-1, the J call TRBJ1-6; 7 bases line up with TRBD1. The CDR3 sequence is 13 residues long. Germline V CDR1 and CDR2: MGHDK, SYGVNS. V shed 4 bases, J shed 8 bases, and the junction held 2 bases outside the gene matches. The CDR3: CASSGQGYSPLHF. CDR3 bases: TGTGCCAGCAGTGGACAGGGTTATTCACCCCTCCACTTT.

The rearrangement uses TRBV4-1 and TRBJ1-4, with TRBD1 matching 9 bases. J was trimmed by 3 bases and V by 4 bases; bases with no gene match: 0. The germline CDR1 and CDR2 sequences are MGHRA and YSYEKL. CDR3 size: 14 residues. The CDR3 DNA is TGCGCCAGCAGCCGGGACAGGGCTAATGAAAAACTGTTTTTT. This codes for CASSRDRANEKLFF.

This clone was detected a few times. The rearrangement joins TRBV19 to TRBJ1-1; tentative D call: TRBD1 (6 bases). The length of the CDR3 is 16 residues. Trimming left V 5 bases short and J 3 bases short, with 19 bases between. Germline lookup yields CDR1 LNHDA and CDR2 SQIVND (reference sequence). CDR3 DNA sequence: TGTGCCAGTAGTGCTCGGACAGTCAACCTTGACACTGAAGCTTTCTTT. Amino acids: CASSARTVNLDTEAFF. Full variable domain (rest looked up from reference TRBV19 and TRBJ1-1): DGGITQSPKYLFRKEGQNVTLSCEQNLNHDAMYWYRQDPGQGLRLIYYSQIVNDFQKGDIAEGYSVSREKKESFPLTVTSAQKNPTAFYLCASSARTVNLDTEAFFGQGTRLTVV.

V and J are TRBV25-1 and TRBJ1-1, with TRBD1 identical over 11 bases. The V and J ends lost 2 bases and 5 bases, in that order; junction bases with no gene match: 13. The germline V gene has CDR1 MGHDK and CDR2 SYGVNS. The CDR3 contains 18 residues. The CDR3 spells CASSERTGGLDSVTEAFF. CDR3 nucleotide sequence: TGTGCCAGCAGTGAACGGACAGGGGGCCTGGATAGTGTGACTGAAGCTTTCTTT.

The J gene is TRBJ2-7, the V gene TRBV7-8; 9 nucleotides line up with TRBD2. The CDR3 has 15 amino acids. In germline, CDR1 is SGHVS, CDR2 FQNEAQ. Trimming removed 0 bases from V and 2 bases from J; junction bases left unmatched: 2. This chain's CDR3 is CASSLARGGAYEQYV. CDR3 sequence (DNA): TGTGCCAGCAGCTTAGCGCGGGGGGGCGCCTACGAGCAGTACGTC.

The gene calls are TRBV30 and TRBJ1-1, with TRBD1 matching 9 bases. Germline-derived CDR1 and CDR2 are GTSNPN and SVGIG (reference sequence). The J segment lost 3 bases and the V segment lost 3 bases, leaving 8 bases of the junction unmatched. The CDR3 spans 15 residues. CDR3 sequence reads: CAWSGDRDGDTEAFF. The CDR3 DNA reads as TGTGCCTGGAGCGGGGACAGGGATGGAGACACTGAAGCTTTCTTT.